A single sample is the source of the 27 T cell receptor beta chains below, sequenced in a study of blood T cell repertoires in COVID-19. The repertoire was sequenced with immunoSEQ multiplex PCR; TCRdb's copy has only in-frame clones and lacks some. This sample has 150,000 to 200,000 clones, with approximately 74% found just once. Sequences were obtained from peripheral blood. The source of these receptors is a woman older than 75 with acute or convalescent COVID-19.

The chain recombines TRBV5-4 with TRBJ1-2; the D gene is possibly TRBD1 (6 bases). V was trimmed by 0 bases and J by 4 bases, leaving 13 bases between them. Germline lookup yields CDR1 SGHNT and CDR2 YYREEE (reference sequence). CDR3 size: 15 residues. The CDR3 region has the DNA TGTGCCAGCAGCTTGGACAGGGAGGGGATCTATGGCTACACCTTC. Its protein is CASSLDREGIYGYTF.

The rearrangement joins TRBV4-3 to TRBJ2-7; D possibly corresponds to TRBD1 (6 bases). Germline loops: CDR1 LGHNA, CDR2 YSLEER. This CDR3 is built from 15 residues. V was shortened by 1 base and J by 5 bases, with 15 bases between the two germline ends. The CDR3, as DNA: TGCGCCAGCAGCCAAGCTGACAGGCCGGACCACGAGCAGTACTTC. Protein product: CASSQADRPDHEQYF.

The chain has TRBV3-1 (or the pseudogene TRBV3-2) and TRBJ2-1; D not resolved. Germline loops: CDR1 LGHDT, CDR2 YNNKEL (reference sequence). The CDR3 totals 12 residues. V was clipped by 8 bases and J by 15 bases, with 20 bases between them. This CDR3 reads CASLASIPPPFF. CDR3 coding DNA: TGTGCCAGCTTAGCCTCAATCCCGCCCCCGTTCTTC.

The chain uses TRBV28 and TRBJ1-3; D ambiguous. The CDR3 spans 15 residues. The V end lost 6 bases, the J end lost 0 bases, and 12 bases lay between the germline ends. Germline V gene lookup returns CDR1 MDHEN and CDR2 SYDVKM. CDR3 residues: CASSPRAGSGNTIYF. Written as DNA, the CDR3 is TGTGCCAGCAGCCCCCGCGCCGGCTCTGGAAACACCATATATTTT.

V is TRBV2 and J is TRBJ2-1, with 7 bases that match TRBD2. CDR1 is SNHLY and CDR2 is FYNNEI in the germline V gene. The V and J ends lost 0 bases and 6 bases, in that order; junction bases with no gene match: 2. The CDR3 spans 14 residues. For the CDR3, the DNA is TGTGCCAGCAGTGAAGCGTGGACTAGCAATGAGCAGTTCTTC. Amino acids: CASSEAWTSNEQFF.

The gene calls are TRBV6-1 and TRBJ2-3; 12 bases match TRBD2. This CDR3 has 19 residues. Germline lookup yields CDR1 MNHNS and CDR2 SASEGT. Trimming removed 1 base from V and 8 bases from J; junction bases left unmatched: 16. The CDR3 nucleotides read TGTGCCAGCAGTGAAGGTGGACTAGCGGGGTACTGGAGTGGCGGTACGCAGTATTTT. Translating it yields CASSEGGLAGYWSGGTQYF.

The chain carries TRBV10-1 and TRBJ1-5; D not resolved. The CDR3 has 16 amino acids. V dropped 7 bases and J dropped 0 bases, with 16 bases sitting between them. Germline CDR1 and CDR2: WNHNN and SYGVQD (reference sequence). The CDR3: CASISGGSYSNQPQHF. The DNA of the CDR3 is TGCGCCAGCATTAGTGGCGGGTCTTATAGCAATCAGCCCCAGCATTTT.

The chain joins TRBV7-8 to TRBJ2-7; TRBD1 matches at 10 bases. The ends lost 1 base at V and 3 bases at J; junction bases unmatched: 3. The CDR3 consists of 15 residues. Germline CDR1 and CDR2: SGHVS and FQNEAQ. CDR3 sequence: CASSLVGTGDYEQYF. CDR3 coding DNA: TGTGCCAGCAGCTTAGTGGGGACAGGGGACTACGAGCAGTACTTC.

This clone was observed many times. This CDR3 is CAGGGSTEAFF. DNA of the CDR3: TGTGCCGGGGGGGGCAGCACTGAAGCTTTCTTT. This chain joins TRBV2 and TRBJ1-1; possible D gene TRBD1, 6 bases. The CDR3 length is 11 residues. V gave up 11 bases and J gave up 4 bases, with 11 bases separating them. Germline CDR1 SNHLY, CDR2 FYNNEI.

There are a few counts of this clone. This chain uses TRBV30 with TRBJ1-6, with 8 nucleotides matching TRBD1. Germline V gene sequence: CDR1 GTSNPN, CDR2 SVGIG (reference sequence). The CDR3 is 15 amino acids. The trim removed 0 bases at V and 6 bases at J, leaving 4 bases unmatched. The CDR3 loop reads CAWSVIGQGNSPLHF. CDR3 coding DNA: TGTGCCTGGAGTGTAATTGGACAGGGTAATTCACCCCTCCACTTT.

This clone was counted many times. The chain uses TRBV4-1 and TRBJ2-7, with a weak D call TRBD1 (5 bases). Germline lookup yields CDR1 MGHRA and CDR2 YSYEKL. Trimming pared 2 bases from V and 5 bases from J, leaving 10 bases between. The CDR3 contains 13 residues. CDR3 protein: CASSQLDSHEQYF. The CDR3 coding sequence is TGCGCCAGCAGCCAACTTGACAGCCACGAGCAGTACTTC.

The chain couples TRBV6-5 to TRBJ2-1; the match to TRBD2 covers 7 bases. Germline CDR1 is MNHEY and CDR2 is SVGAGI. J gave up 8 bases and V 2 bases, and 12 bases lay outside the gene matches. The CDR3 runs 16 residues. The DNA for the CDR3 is TGTGCCAGCAGTTACCAAACTAGCGTTGGATTAGATGAGCAGTTCTTC. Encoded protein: CASSYQTSVGLDEQFF.

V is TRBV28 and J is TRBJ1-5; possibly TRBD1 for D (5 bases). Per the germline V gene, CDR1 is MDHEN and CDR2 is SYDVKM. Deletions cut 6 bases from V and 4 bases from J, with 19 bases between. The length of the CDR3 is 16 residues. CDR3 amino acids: CASSLAYGGDNQPQHF. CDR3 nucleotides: TGTGCCAGCAGCCTAGCCTATGGGGGGGATAATCAGCCCCAGCATTTT.

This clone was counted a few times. CDR3 loop: CASSQGRGGYTF. For the CDR3, the DNA is TGTGCCAGCAGTCAGGGGAGGGGCGGCTACACCTTC. V usage is TRBV6-5 and J usage is TRBJ1-2; tentative D call: TRBD1 (6 bases). The CDR3 is 12 amino acids. Germline V gene sequence: CDR1 MNHEY, CDR2 SVGAGI. With 5 bases removed from V and 8 bases from J, the gap between germline ends came to 12 bases.

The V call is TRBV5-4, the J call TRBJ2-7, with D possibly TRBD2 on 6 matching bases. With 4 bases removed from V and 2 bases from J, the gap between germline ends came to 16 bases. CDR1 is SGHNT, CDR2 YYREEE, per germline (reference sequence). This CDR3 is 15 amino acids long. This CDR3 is CASSPNDGRPYEQYF. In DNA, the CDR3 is TGTGCCAGCAGCCCCAACGACGGGAGACCCTACGAGCAGTACTTC.

DNA of the CDR3: TGTGCCAGCAGCTTGGATACCGGGACAGATCTGTTTTTT. The encoded protein is CASSLDTGTDLFF. The V call is TRBV7-9, the J call TRBJ1-4; TRBD1 matches at 7 bases. With V trimmed by 3 bases and J by 14 bases, 9 bases remained unmatched. CDR1 is SEHNR and CDR2 is FQNEAQ in the germline V gene (reference sequence). CDR3 size: 13 residues.

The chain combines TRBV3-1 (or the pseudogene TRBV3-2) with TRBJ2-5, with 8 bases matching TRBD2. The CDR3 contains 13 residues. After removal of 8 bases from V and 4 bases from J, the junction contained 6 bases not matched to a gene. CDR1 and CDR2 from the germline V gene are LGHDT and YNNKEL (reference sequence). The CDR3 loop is CASHPGGVETQYF. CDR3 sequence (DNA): TGTGCCAGCCACCCGGGGGGGGTAGAGACCCAGTACTTC.

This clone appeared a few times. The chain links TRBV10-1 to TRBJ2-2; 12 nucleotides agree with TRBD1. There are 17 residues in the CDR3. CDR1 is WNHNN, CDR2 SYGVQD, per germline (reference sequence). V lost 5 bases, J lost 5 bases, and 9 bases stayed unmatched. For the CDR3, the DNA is TGCGCCAGCAGTCATCTCGGGACAGGGGGCGATACCGGGGAGCTGTTTTTT. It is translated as CASSHLGTGGDTGELFF.

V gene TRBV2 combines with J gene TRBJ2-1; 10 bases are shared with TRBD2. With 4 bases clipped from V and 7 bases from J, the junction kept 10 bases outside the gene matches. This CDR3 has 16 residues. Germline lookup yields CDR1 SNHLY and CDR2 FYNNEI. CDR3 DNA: TGTGCCAGCAGTGGGGGAGGTAGCGGGAGGCGTAATGAGCAGTTCTTC. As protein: CASSGGGSGRRNEQFF.

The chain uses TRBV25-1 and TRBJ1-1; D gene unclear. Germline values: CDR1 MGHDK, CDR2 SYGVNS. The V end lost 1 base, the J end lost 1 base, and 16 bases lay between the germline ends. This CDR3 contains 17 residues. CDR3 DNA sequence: TGTGCCAGCAGTGAATTTCCGCCCACACAACCGAACACTGAAGCTTTCTTT. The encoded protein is CASSEFPPTQPNTEAFF.

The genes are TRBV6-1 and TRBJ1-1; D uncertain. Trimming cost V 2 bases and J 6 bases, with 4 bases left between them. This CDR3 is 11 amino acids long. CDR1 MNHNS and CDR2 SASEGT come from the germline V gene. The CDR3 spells CASSESPEAFF. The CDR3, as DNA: TGTGCCAGCAGTGAAAGCCCTGAAGCTTTCTTT.

The DNA for the CDR3 is TGCGCCACCAATTTCCGGGACACCCCCGCCCATAGCTCCTACGAGCAGTACTTC. Amino acids: CATNFRDTPAHSSYEQYF. This chain uses TRBV23-1 with TRBJ2-7, with D tentatively TRBD1 (6 bases). TRBV23-1 is placed among ORFs of uncertain function. Deletions cut 10 bases from V and 0 bases from J, with 28 bases between. The CDR3 consists of 18 residues.

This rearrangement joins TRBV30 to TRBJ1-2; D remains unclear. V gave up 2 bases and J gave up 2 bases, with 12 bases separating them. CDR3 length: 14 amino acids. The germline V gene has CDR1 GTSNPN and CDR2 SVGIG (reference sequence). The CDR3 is CAWSIRRNNYGYTF. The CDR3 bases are TGTGCCTGGAGTATCCGGCGGAACAACTATGGCTACACCTTC.

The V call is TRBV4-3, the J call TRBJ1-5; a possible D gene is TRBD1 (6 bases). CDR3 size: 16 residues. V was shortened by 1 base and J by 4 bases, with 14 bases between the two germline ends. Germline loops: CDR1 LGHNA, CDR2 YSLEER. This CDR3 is CASSQGWSGANQPQHF. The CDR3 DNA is TGCGCCAGCAGCCAAGGTTGGTCAGGGGCAAATCAGCCCCAGCATTTT.

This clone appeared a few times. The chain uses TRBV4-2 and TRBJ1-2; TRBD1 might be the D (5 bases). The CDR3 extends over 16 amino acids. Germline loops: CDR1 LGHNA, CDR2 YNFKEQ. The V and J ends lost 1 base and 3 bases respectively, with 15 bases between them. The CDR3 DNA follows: TGTGCCAGCAGCCAAGTTGTACACGGCAGGGACTATGGCTACACCTTC. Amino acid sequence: CASSQVVHGRDYGYTF.

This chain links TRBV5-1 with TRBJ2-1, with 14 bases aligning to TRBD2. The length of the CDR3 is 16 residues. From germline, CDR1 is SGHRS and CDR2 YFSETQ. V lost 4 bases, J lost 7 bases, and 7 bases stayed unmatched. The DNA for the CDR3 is TGCGCCAGCAGCCTTCCGGGACTAGCGGGAGTTAATGAGCAGTTCTTC. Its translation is CASSLPGLAGVNEQFF.

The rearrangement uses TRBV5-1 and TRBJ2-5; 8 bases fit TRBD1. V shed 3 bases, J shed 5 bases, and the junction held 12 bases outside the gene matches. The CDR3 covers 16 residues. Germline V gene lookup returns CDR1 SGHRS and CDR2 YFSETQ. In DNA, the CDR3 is TGCGCCAGCAGCTCTCGTGGGACAGGAGGGTACGAGACCCAGTACTTC. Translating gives CASSSRGTGGYETQYF. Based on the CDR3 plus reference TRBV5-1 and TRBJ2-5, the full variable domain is KAGVTQTPRYLIKTRGQQVTLSCSPISGHRSVSWYQQTPGQGLQFLFEYFSETQRNKGNFPGRFSGRQFSNSRSEMNVSTLELGDSALYLCASSSRGTGGYETQYFGPGTRLLVL.